What follows describes a single T cell receptor (beta chain). Its antigen is currently unknown. These data belong to a study of CD8+CD57+ T cells in acquired aplastic anemia. Study-wide results and caveats: CD8+ Simpson's diversity did not differ significantly between patients and controls.

Trimming took 6 bases from V and 9 from J, leaving 23 bases between them. The CDR3 spans 15 residues. Per the germline V gene, CDR1 is SNHLY and CDR2 is FYNNEI. Genomic DNA, the template, was used for profiling of the TCR beta VDJ and CDR3. TCRdb called the reads again in MiXCR, with one record for every CDR3 protein. The table includes about 210,000 distinct CDR3 sequences, approximately 60% detected once. The origin of this receptor is a human donor in good health. The material sequenced was sorted CD4+, CD8+, or CD8+CD57+ T cells (not recorded which) from PBMCs. The genes are TRBV2 and TRBJ2-5; D might be TRBD1 (7 bases). CDR3 sequence (DNA): TGTGCCAGCAGGGACGGACAGGCTTCCCGGGAGCCCCAGTACTTC. It specifies CASRDGQASREPQYF.